Below, 16 T cell receptor beta chains from the same sample are listed, as sequenced in a study of CD8+ T cells in alopecia areata. The treatment was: oral pan-JAK inhibitor, 5-10 mg twice daily. Extracted from the samples, RNA was reverse transcribed into cDNA to serve as the sequencing template. The protocol was immunoSEQ multiplex PCR, while the TCRdb copy is restricted to in-frame clones and leaves out a portion. The data contain about 190,000 clones, approximately 57% of them singletons. The specimen was CD4+ T cells sorted from blood, collected at week 24, from a patient treated with tofacitinib. All receptors come from a human donor with alopecia areata.

This clone has a handful of counts. CDR3 sequence reads: CSVQTSGVGDTQYF. CDR3 DNA: TGCAGCGTTCAAACCTCCGGGGTAGGAGATACGCAGTATTTT. The chain joins TRBV29-1 to TRBJ2-3; TRBD2 is a possible D gene (5 bases). The CDR3 is made up of 14 amino acids. Germline values: CDR1 SQVTM, CDR2 ANQGSEA. Between the trimmed V and J ends, which lost 5 bases and 5 bases, there was a span of 17 bases.

The rearrangement links TRBV30 to TRBJ2-3, with 11 bases that match TRBD2. The CDR3 is 15 residues long. Trimming took 4 bases from V and 2 from J; bases not matched to a gene: 5. The germline V gene has CDR1 GTSNPN and CDR2 SVGIG (reference sequence). The CDR3 DNA reads TGTGCCTGGACTAGCGGGGGGAGCGCCACAGATACGCAGTATTTT. Its protein is CAWTSGGSATDTQYF.

The V call is TRBV7-8, the J call TRBJ2-5, with 8 nucleotides matching TRBD1. The V gene's germline CDR1 is SGHVS and CDR2 FQNEAQ. The trim removed 3 bases at V and 5 bases at J, leaving 5 bases unmatched. This CDR3 has 14 amino acids. In nucleotides, the CDR3 is TGTGCCAGCAGCTTGACAGGGGAAGGGGAGACCCAGTACTTC. It codes for CASSLTGEGETQYF.

This chain joins TRBV7-2 and TRBJ1-2; D call uncertain. Germline V gene lookup returns CDR1 SGHTA and CDR2 FQGNSA. V lost 5 bases and J 11 bases, leaving 15 bases between the germline ends. The CDR3 totals 12 residues. The chain's CDR3 is CASSAEVMRYTF. Written as DNA, the CDR3 is TGTGCCAGCAGCGCCGAGGTCATGAGATACACCTTC.

The V call is TRBV9, the J call TRBJ1-2, with D maybe TRBD1 (6 bases). The V end lost 4 bases, the J end lost 2 bases, and 12 bases lay between the germline ends. Germline values: CDR1 SGDLS, CDR2 YYNGEE. The CDR3 runs 14 residues. The CDR3 loop is CASSPRDRNYGYTF. As DNA, the CDR3 is TGTGCCAGCAGCCCGAGAGACAGGAACTATGGCTACACCTTC.

V and J are TRBV5-1 and TRBJ2-7; D is ambiguous. Trimming removed 0 bases from V and 0 bases from J, with 10 bases in between. The V gene's germline CDR1 is SGHRS and CDR2 YFSETQ. The CDR3 is 15 amino acids. The CDR3 DNA is TGCGCCAGCAGCTTGGAACGGCCGAGCTCCTACGAGCAGTACTTC. This translates into CASSLERPSSYEQYF. The variable domain in full, with the rest retrieved from reference TRBV5-1 and TRBJ2-7, is KAGVTQTPRYLIKTRGQQVTLSCSPISGHRSVSWYQQTPGQGLQFLFEYFSETQRNKGNFPGRFSGRQFSNSRSEMNVSTLELGDSALYLCASSLERPSSYEQYFGPGTRLTVT.

The V and J genes are TRBV29-1 and TRBJ1-2, with D perhaps matching TRBD1 (6 bases). The CDR3 contains 14 residues. Trimming cost V 0 bases and J 4 bases, with 12 bases left between them. Germline V CDR1 and CDR2: SQVTM, ANQGSEA. Written as DNA, the CDR3 is TGCAGCGTTGAAGAAGCCAGGGGAGCCTATGGCTACACCTTC. This sequence encodes CSVEEARGAYGYTF.

This clone appeared a few times. The chain uses TRBV6-1 and TRBJ2-1; 8 bases are shared with TRBD2. Germline V gives CDR1 MNHNS, CDR2 SASEGT. Trimming removed 6 bases from V and 8 bases from J; junction bases left unmatched: 12. The CDR3 covers 15 residues. CDR3 region: CASRKGSGVSYEQFF. CDR3 DNA: TGTGCCAGCAGGAAGGGTAGCGGGGTGTCGTATGAGCAGTTCTTC.

This chain uses TRBV30 with TRBJ2-2, with D perhaps TRBD1 (5 bases). The V and J ends lost 3 bases and 4 bases respectively, with 6 bases between them. There are 12 residues in the CDR3. CDR1 is GTSNPN and CDR2 is SVGIG in the germline V gene (reference sequence). CDR3 coding DNA: TGTGCCTGGAGCAGGGCCACCGGGGAGCTGTTTTTT. Protein: CAWSRATGELFF.

The chain employs TRBV4-3 and TRBJ1-1; possible D gene TRBD1, 6 bases. The CDR3 loop spans 14 amino acids. The ends were cut back, 0 bases at V and 6 bases at J, with 11 bases in the middle. Germline V gene data show CDR1 as LGHNA and CDR2 as YSLEER. The CDR3 nucleotides read TGCGCCAGCAGCCAAGATCAGGGGTTCCCTGAAGCTTTCTTT. It yields the protein CASSQDQGFPEAFF.

The chain is built from TRBV27 and TRBJ1-1; 7 bases match TRBD1. The CDR3 consists of 14 residues. Germline CDR1 MNHEY, CDR2 SMNVEV (reference sequence). Losses at the gene ends were 3 bases for V and 11 bases for J; bases not matched to a gene: 12. This chain's CDR3 is CASSFREGASNAFF. Written as DNA, the CDR3 is TGTGCCAGCAGTTTCCGAGAGGGGGCAAGTAACGCTTTCTTT.

The chain employs TRBV6-6 and TRBJ1-4; D is possibly TRBD1 (5 bases). Germline lookup yields CDR1 MNHNY and CDR2 SVGAGI (reference sequence). Between the trimmed V and J ends, which lost 7 bases and 7 bases, there was a span of 10 bases. CDR3 length: 12 amino acids. Here the CDR3 reads CASTGAGEKLFF. The CDR3 nucleotides read TGTGCCAGCACCGGGGCCGGTGAAAAACTGTTTTTT.

This clone was found a few times. This chain uses TRBV10-3 with TRBJ2-3, with 8 positions matching TRBD1. V dropped 2 bases and J dropped 3; count of bases not matched to a gene: 7. Germline-derived CDR1 and CDR2 are ENHRY and SYGVKD. CDR3 length equals 16 residues. DNA for the CDR3: TGTGCCATCAGTGAGCCCCTCAGGGGGCAGACAGATACGCAGTATTTT. Translated, it gives CAISEPLRGQTDTQYF.

The rearrangement links TRBV6-5 to TRBJ2-5, with 7 bases that match TRBD1. Trimming cost V 4 bases and J 4 bases; bases outside gene matches: 6. The CDR3 has 14 residues. Per the germline V gene, CDR1 is MNHEY and CDR2 is SVGAGI. This CDR3 reads CASSFTGVVETQYF. The CDR3 DNA sequence: TGTGCCAGCAGTTTCACAGGGGTGGTAGAGACCCAGTACTTC.

The chain links TRBV12-5 to TRBJ1-4; the D gene is possibly TRBD1 (5 bases). Trimming took 5 bases from V and 8 from J, leaving 15 bases between them. The CDR3 sequence is 14 residues long. The V gene's germline CDR1 is LGHNT and CDR2 FRNRAP. CDR3 amino acids: CASGPGTESEKLFF. The CDR3 bases are TGTGCTAGTGGTCCGGGGACGGAGAGCGAAAAACTGTTTTTT.

V is TRBV2 and J is TRBJ2-1; D is undetermined. This CDR3 spans 13 amino acids. Deletions cut 8 bases from V and 5 bases from J, with 13 bases between. Germline values: CDR1 SNHLY, CDR2 FYNNEI. The CDR3 reads CASHLATHNEQFF. In DNA, the CDR3 is TGTGCCAGCCACCTCGCTACCCACAATGAGCAGTTCTTC. Supplemented by reference TRBV2 and TRBJ2-1, the full variable domain reads EPEVTQTPSHQVTQMGQEVILRCVPISNHLYFYWYRQILGQKVEFLVSFYNNEISEKSEIFDDQFSVERPDGSNFTLKIRSTKLEDSAMYFCASHLATHNEQFFGPGTRLTVL.